Below, one T cell receptor beta chain is given with its context. The target antigen is unknown. The CDR3 has 16 amino acids. The germline V gene encodes CDR1 KGHSH and CDR2 LQKENI. With 1 base removed from V and 2 bases from J, the gap between germline ends came to 15 bases. Expressed TCRB transcripts got sequenced, as all isolated RNA was reverse transcribed. Assay: immunoSEQ multiplex PCR; the TCRdb copy retains only in-frame clones and omits some. The sample consists of 200,000 to 250,000 clones, roughly 14% of them appearing once. The data derive from a study of beta chain features in type 1 diabetes. General study points: Type 1 diabetes patients showed a moderate but significant shortening of TCRB CDR3s in all four CD4+ subsets.

The genes are TRBV18 and TRBJ2-7, with a tentative D call TRBD1 (6 bases). Sequencing used naive CD4+ T cells from blood. This sequence was found in a man aged 25-45 years with type 1 diabetes. The CDR3 here is CASSPLAGAFPYEQYF. The CDR3 DNA reads as TGTGCCAGCTCACCACTGGCAGGGGCGTTCCCCTACGAGCAGTACTTC.